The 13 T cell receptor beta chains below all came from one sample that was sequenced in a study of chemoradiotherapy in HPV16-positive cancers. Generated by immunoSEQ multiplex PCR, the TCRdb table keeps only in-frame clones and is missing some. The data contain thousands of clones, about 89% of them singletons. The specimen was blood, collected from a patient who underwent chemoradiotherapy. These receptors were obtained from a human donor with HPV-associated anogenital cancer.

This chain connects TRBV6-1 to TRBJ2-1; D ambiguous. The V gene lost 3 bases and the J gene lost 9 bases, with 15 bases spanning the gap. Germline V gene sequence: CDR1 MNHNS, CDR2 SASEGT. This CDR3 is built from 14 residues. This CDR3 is CASSENFGKGEQFF. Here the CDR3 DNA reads TGTGCCAGCAGTGAGAATTTTGGTAAAGGTGAGCAGTTCTTC.

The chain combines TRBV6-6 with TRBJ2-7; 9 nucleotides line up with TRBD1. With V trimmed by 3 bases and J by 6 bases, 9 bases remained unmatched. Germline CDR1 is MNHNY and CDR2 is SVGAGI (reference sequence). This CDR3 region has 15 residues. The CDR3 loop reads CASSYLGTGNAEQYF. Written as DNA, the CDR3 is TGTGCCAGCAGTTATTTAGGGACAGGGAACGCCGAGCAGTACTTC.

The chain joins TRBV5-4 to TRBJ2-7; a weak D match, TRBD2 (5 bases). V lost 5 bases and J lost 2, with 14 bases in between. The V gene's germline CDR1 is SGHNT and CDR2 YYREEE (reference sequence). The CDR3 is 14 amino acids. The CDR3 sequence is CASRPDLAPYEQYF. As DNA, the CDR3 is TGTGCCAGCAGGCCTGACCTAGCTCCCTACGAGCAGTACTTC.

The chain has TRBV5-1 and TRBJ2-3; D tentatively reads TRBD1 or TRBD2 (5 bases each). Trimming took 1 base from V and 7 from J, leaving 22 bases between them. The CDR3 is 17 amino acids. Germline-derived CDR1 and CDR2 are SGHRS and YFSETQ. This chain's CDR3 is CASSLSAPGLGLNTQYF. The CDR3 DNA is TGCGCCAGCAGCTTGTCGGCCCCGGGGCTCGGGCTGAATACGCAGTATTTT.

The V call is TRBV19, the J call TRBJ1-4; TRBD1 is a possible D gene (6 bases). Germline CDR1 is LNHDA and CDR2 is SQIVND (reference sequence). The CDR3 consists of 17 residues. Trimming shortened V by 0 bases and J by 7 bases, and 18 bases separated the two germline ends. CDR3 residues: CASSIDHGNRASEKLFF. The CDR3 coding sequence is TGTGCCAGTAGTATAGATCACGGGAACAGGGCGAGTGAAAAACTGTTTTTT.

CDR3 coding DNA: TGTGCCAGCAGCTTCCCAACTAGCGGGGGGTCGGATGAGCAGTTCTTC. Its protein product is CASSFPTSGGSDEQFF. This chain joins TRBV7-9 and TRBJ2-1; 12 bases align to TRBD2. Looked up from germline, CDR1 is SEHNR and CDR2 is FQNEAQ (reference sequence). V lost 3 bases, J lost 8 bases, and 8 bases stayed unmatched. There are 16 residues in the CDR3.

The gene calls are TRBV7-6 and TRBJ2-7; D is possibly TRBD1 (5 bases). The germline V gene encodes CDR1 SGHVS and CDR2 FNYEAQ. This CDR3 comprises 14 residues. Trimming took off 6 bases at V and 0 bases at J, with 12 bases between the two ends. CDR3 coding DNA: TGTGCCAGCAGATTGACAGAGAGCTCCTACGAGCAGTACTTC. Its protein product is CASRLTESSYEQYF. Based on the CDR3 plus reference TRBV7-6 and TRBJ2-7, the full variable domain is GAGVSQSPRYKVTKRGQDVALRCDPISGHVSLYWYRQALGQGPEFLTYFNYEAQQDKSGLPNDRFSAERPEGSISTLTIQRTEQRDSAMYRCASRLTESSYEQYFGPGTRLTVT.

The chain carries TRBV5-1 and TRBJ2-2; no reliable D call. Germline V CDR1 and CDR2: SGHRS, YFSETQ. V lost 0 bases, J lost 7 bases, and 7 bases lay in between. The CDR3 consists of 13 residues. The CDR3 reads CASSLAEGGELFF. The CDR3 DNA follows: TGCGCCAGCAGCTTGGCCGAAGGCGGGGAGCTGTTTTTT.

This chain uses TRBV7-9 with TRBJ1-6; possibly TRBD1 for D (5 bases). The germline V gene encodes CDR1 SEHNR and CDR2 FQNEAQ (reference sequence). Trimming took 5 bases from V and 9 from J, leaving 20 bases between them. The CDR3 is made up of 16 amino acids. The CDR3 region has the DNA TGTGCCAGCAGCCCGGGGAGGGGTCCGGGGGGTTCACCCCTCCACTTT. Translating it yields CASSPGRGPGGSPLHF.

The CDR3 here is CASSVGQGQAEAFF. The CDR3 DNA reads as TGTGCCAGCAGTGTTGGTCAGGGGCAGGCTGAAGCTTTCTTT. J is TRBJ1-1 and V is TRBV2; weak D call: TRBD1 (6 bases). The CDR3 extends over 14 amino acids. Germline CDR1 and CDR2: SNHLY and FYNNEI. The V end lost 4 bases, the J end lost 6 bases, and 15 bases lay between the germline ends.

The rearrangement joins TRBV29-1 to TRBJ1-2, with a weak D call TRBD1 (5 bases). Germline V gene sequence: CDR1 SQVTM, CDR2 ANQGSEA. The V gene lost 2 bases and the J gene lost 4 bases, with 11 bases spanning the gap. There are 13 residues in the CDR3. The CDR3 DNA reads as TGCAGCGTTGAACGGGACTCGCTCTATGGCTACACCTTC. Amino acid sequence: CSVERDSLYGYTF.

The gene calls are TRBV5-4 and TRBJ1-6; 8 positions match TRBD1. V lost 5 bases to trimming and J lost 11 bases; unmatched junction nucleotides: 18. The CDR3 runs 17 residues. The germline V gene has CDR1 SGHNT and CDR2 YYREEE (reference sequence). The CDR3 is CASSLGQGQAPSTPLHF. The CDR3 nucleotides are TGTGCCAGCAGTTTAGGACAGGGCCAAGCCCCTTCGACACCCCTCCACTTT.

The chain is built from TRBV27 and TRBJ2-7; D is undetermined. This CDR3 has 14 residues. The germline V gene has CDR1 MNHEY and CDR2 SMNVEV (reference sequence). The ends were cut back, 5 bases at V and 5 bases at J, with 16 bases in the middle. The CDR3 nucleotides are TGTGCCAGCAGTACCTCGGAAGGTAGAAACGAGCAGTACTTC. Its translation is CASSTSEGRNEQYF.